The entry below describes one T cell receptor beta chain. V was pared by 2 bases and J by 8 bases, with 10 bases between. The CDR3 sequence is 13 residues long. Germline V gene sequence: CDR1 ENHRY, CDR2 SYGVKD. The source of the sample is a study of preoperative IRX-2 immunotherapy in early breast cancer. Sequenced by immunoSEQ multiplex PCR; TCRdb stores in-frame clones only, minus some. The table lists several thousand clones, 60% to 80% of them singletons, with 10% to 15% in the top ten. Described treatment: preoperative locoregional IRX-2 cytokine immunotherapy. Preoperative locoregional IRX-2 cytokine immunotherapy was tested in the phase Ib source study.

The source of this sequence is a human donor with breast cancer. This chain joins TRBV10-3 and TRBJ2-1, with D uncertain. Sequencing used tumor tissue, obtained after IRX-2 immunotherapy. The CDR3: CAISEINVDEQFF. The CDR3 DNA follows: TGTGCCATCAGTGAGATCAATGTGGATGAGCAGTTCTTC.